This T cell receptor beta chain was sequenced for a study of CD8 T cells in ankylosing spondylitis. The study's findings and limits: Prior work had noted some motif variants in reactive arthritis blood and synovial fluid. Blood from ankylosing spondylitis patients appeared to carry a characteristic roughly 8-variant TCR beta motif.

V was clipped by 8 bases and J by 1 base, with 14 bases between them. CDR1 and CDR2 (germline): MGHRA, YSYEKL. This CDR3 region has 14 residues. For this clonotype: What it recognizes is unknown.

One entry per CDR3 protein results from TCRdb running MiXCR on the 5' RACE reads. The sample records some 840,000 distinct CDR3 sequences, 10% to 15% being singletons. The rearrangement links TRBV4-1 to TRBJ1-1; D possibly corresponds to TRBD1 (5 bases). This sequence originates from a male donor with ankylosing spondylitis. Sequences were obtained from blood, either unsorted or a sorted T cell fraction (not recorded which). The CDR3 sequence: CASAWRGANTEAFF. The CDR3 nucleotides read TGCGCCAGCGCATGGAGAGGGGCGAACACTGAAGCTTTCTTT.